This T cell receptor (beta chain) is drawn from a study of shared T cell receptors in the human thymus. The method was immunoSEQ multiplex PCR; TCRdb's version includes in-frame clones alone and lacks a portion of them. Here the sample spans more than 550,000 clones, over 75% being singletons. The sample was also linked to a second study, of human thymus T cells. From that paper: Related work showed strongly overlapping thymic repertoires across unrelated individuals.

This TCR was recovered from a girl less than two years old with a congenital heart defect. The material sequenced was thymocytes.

CDR3 in DNA: TGTGCCAGCAGCTTCTTAAGCGTGGGGGGACGGACTGAGGGTGGAAACACCATATATTTT. Its translation is CASSFLSVGGRTEGGNTIYF. This chain links TRBV7-8 with TRBJ1-3; D might be TRBD1 (5 bases). This CDR3 is 20 amino acids long. V was pared by 3 bases and J by 3 bases, with 27 bases between. Per germline, CDR1 SGHVS and CDR2 FQNEAQ.